Listed below are T cell receptor beta chains from one sample, sequenced in a study of cytomegalovirus exposure and HLA in healthy donors. Sequencing was performed with immunoSEQ multiplex PCR; in TCRdb, only in-frame clones are kept and a portion is missing. This sample has roughly 270,000 clones, with 85% to 90% found just once. Sequenced input: PBMCs. The receptors stem from a woman under 30 in good health and CMV-seronegative. Both conserved end residues are part of each CDR3. Each record gives: J gene, D gene, clone size, V gene, CDR3 protein, CDR3 DNA. The D gene is left open where the match is weak. The listing skips clone size in some rows; elsewhere it reads once, few, many or a size class.

TRBJ2-7 | - | - | TRBV7-2 | CASSFRAGSSYEQYF | TGTGCCAGCAGCTTCCGTGCGGGGAGCTCCTACGAGCAGTACTTC
TRBJ2-3 | - | - | TRBV11-3 | CASSLASTDTQYF | TGTGCCAGCAGCTTAGCAAGCACAGATACGCAGTATTTT
TRBJ2-7 | TRBD2 | - | TRBV19 | CASSPSSGATYEQYF | TGTGCCAGTAGTCCCTCTAGCGGGGCAACCTACGAGCAGTACTTC
TRBJ2-7 | TRBD1 | - | TRBV29-1 | CSVGRTGSDYEQYF | TGCAGCGTTGGTCGGACAGGGAGTGACTACGAGCAGTACTTC
TRBJ2-1 | TRBD2 | - | TRBV9 | CASSVESGRGEQFF | TGTGCCAGCAGCGTAGAGAGCGGGAGGGGAGAGCAGTTCTTC
TRBJ2-1 | TRBD2 | once | TRBV2 | CASSEIASGPWGSYNEQFF | TGTGCCAGCAGTGAAATCGCTAGCGGACCCTGGGGGAGCTACAATGAGCAGTTCTTC
TRBJ2-7 | TRBD1 | - | TRBV5-4 | CASSKQGVEQYF | TGTGCCAGCAGCAAACAGGGGGTCGAGCAGTACTTC
TRBJ2-7 | - | - | TRBV4-3 | CASSQDEGPYEQYF | TGCGCCAGCAGCCAAGACGAGGGTCCCTACGAGCAGTACTTC
TRBJ1-4 | TRBD1 | once | TRBV5-1 | CASSLGQGDEKLFF | TGCGCCAGCAGCTTGGGACAGGGGGATGAAAAACTGTTTTTT
TRBJ1-1 | - | - | TRBV27 | CASSSYRTPNTEAFF | TGTGCCAGCAGTTCCTACCGGACACCGAACACTGAAGCTTTCTTT
TRBJ1-1 | TRBD1 | - | TRBV19 | CASSSIDRAHF | TGTGCCAGTAGTAGTATCGACAGGGCCCACTTT
TRBJ1-3 | TRBD1 | - | TRBV10-1 | CASSPGGSGNTIYF | TGCGCCAGCAGTCCAGGGGGCAGTGGAAACACCATATATTTT
TRBJ2-3 | TRBD1 | few | TRBV14 | CASSHDRGLTDTQYF | TGTGCCAGCAGCCATGACAGGGGGTTGACAGATACGCAGTATTTT
TRBJ2-7 | - | - | TRBV5-1 | CASSLGDTYEQYF | TGCGCCAGCAGCTTGGGAGACACCTACGAGCAGTACTTC
TRBJ2-7 | TRBD1 | - | TRBV10-3 | CAIGRDRAYEQYF | TGTGCCATCGGCCGGGACAGGGCCTACGAGCAGTACTTC
TRBJ1-2 | - | - | TRBV18 | CASSPRQSKYGYTF | TGTGCCAGCTCACCACGACAGAGTAAATATGGCTACACCTTC
TRBJ2-5 | TRBD1 | - | TRBV11-2 | CASSQGRGRTETQYF | TGTGCCAGCAGTCAGGGTAGGGGGCGGACGGAGACCCAGTACTTC
TRBJ1-5 | - | - | TRBV9 | CASSPRGGGDQPQHF | TGTGCCAGCAGCCCAAGGGGAGGGGGAGATCAGCCCCAGCATTTT
TRBJ2-1 | - | - | TRBV6-1 | CASSDPGRSYNEQFF | TGTGCCAGCAGTGATCCAGGGAGGTCCTACAATGAGCAGTTCTTC
TRBJ2-5 | TRBD1 | - | TRBV6-5 | CASRRQGDRVTQYF | TGTGCCAGCAGACGACAGGGAGACCGTGTGACCCAGTACTTC
TRBJ1-5 | - | once | TRBV7-8 | CASSNPPQGQPQHF | TGTGCCAGCAGTAACCCACCACAGGGTCAGCCCCAGCATTTT
TRBJ1-5 | TRBD1 | - | TRBV6-1 | CASRVQGVSNQPQHF | TGTGCCAGCAGAGTACAGGGGGTCAGCAATCAGCCCCAGCATTTT
TRBJ2-1 | TRBD2 | - | TRBV6-4 | CASSLAGGSSNEQFF | TGTGCCAGCAGCCTAGCGGGAGGGAGTAGCAATGAGCAGTTCTTC